A selection of T cell receptor beta chains follows, all from one sample in a study of identifying expanded T cells in peripheral blood. Only in-frame clones appear in the TCRdb table, and some are missing; sequencing was by immunoSEQ multiplex PCR. The table records 100,000 or so clones, roughly 89% of them present only once. What was sequenced was blood. The receptors come from a person aged 18 to 75 in good health. Both conserved end residues are part of each CDR3.

v_call,cdr3_aa
TRBV7-2,CASSLVSATNEKLFF
TRBV19,CASSIDRRVGKLFF
TRBV18,CASSHRDNHYEQYF
TRBV15,CATSRKGQGNYGYTF
TRBV7-2,CASSLSQGGETQYF
TRBV18,CASSPRLLQFF
TRBV11-3,CASSSEGRGEQFF
TRBV28,CASNVVQGGEQYF
TRBV11-2,CASSSRSRDNEQFF
TRBV10-1,CASSDENTGELFF
TRBV18,CASSSSAPGGQKSEQYF
TRBV5-6,CASRQIQGTPYEQYF
TRBV4-2,CASSQEWKGAVDHPDQPQHF
TRBV18,CASSPTAAQETQYF
TRBV30,CAWSTDSNQPQHF
TRBV7-9,CASSLALPGENTQYF
TRBV9,CASSVGGQQNSPLHF
TRBV11-2,CASSREGDRDNSPLHF
TRBV6-5,CASSYSRVRDPLFF
TRBV19,CASKGQNSPLHF
TRBV27,CASAGTAGTEAFF
TRBV30,CAWSDDGDQPQHF
TRBV7-2,CASSLMNRGPQHF
TRBV19,CASSPGQGAGGYTF
TRBV6-4,CASSERLAGGHEQFF
TRBV28,CASGVSTQGVQYF
TRBV4-2,CASSRSGQGVRQPQHF
TRBV2,CASSEGRGNYGYTF
TRBV4-1,CASSQNSGGPYEQYF
TRBV7-9,CASSSRGMNTEAFF
TRBV6-5,CASSYSNGGALFTQYF
TRBV25-1,CASSERYQSTDTQYF
TRBV6-6,CASRAGGRNTEAFF
TRBV5-4,CASSQDGVVSPLHF
TRBV6-1,CASSNGLPYEQYF
TRBV5-4,CASSLGVGSPPHTEAFF
TRBV6-5,CAVRGGTDTQYF
TRBV2,CASRDAGYTGELFF
TRBV6-5,CASSPDRGSYEQYF
TRBV7-9,CASSLRDESSRGYTF
TRBV6-5,CAIKTSGGVDTQYF
TRBV7-9,CASSPGQGRANEKLFF
TRBV10-3,CATTPGARGANEKLFF
TRBV5-1,CASSSYSGQWSSTDTQYF
TRBV4-3,CASSPAPIHDSGANVLTF